This T cell receptor (beta chain) appears in the sequencing data of a study of blood T cell repertoires in COVID-19 (TCRdb year 2020). Background for the entire study: Samples from collaborators originated in the United States, Italy and Spain and spanned both the acute and convalescent phases of COVID-19. A freely available public database, intended as a resource for researchers studying the immune response to SARS-CoV-2, is where the repertoires were released. The dataset comprised deeply sampled blood TCRbeta repertoires from subjects exposed to, actively infected with, or recovered from COVID-19. Where available, HLA class I and class II types were taken from metadata supplied by the sample provider and were not determined by assay-based typing. The prospective study material was composed of cDNA or gDNA derived from T cells, B-cell-depleted T cells, or PBMCs. Nearly every sample came with metadata listing a de-identified subject ID, COVID-19 status, age in years and sex. The samples were drawn from the first 160 participants of the ongoing ImmuneRACE study and from 1,200 or so subjects provided by 6 global collaborators. Overall study outcomes, separate from this receptor: How much clinical and demographic metadata was included differed by source and by participant, and the metadata was provided uncurated.

One collaborating source in Seattle enrolled patients while the patients were actively infected and followed the patients over time throughout the course of disease. Collaborating institutions collected whole blood in K2EDTA tubes following their own protocols. For TCRbeta analysis, collaborator samples were shipped as frozen whole blood, as isolated PBMCs, or as DNA extracted from either sample type. From the cysteine up to the phenylalanine, the CDR3 has a length of 13 residues. Only the CDR3 DNA stays, 39 bases, in frame from base 1. V is reduced by 4 bases and J by 5 bases, leaving a spacing of 9 bases between them. TCRbeta CDR3 regions were amplified from genomic DNA by means of the immunoSEQ Assay, a bias-controlled multiplex PCR. Turning to the authors' computational methods: Nucleated cell counts per sample were estimated from amplification of reference gene primers within the assay. Sequence reads were collapsed and filtered to measure the absolute abundance of every unique TCRbeta CDR3 rearrangement. Productive Simpson clonality was computed per sample as the square root of Simpson's diversity index over productive rearrangements. Held by TCRdb, this immuneACCESS table contains in-frame sequences only and omits some clones. Under half of the omission traces to an unresolved V gene where checked; the cause of the rest is unknown. Clone size and the V and J calls come from that table; the DNA yielded D and trimming. Recorded for this sample are a few hundred thousand clones; 88% of them occurred a single time. Of the sample, about 10% falls within the top ten clones.

As for this clone: The antigen it binds to is not known. No much larger clone exists at a distance of one base, and base qualities are not known.

The specimen was peripheral blood. The chain is assembled from TRBV12-3 or TRBV12-4 and TRBJ1-5; no D gene can be assigned with confidence. The sequence derives from a woman in her 70s with COVID-19, enrolled during active disease. DNA sequence: TGTGCCAGCAGTTACAGCCTCCATCAGCCCCAGCATTTT. Its protein reads: CASSYSLHQPQHF.